The text below deals with one TCR beta chain. Per the authors' pipeline: The authors estimated nucleated cell counts from reference gene primer amplification. Libraries were prepared by immunoSEQ multiplex PCR; TCRdb keeps only in-frame clonotypes and omits some of them. The DNA was the basis for D and trimming; V, J and clone size are from that table. The sample lists some 270,000 clones; about 90% were seen once. The data stem from a study of blood T cell repertoires in COVID-19. The V gene end was trimmed by 1 base and the J gene end by 7 bases; junction bases not matched to a gene: 16. The CDR3 spans 18 residues. Germline V lookup: CDR1 MNHNS, CDR2 SASEGT. Individuals aged roughly 18 to 95 years were recruited from about two dozen US areas. Each exposed participant met a COVID-19 case in the 2 weeks preceding study entry.

Sequencing was performed on PBMCs or T cells enriched from blood (not recorded which). The chain uses TRBV6-1 and TRBJ1-1; 9 bases fit TRBD1. This sequence was found in a woman aged 40 to 49 who had been exposed to COVID-19. DNA for the CDR3: TGTGCCAGCAGTGAAGTCCCGGGAGGGACAGGGAGCTCACTTGAAGCTTTCTTT. It encodes CASSEVPGGTGSSLEAFF.